This TCR beta chain was identified in a study of T cell responses to AZD1222 COVID-19 vaccine (dated by TCRdb to the early 2020s). With respect to the entire study: Because spike-specific TCR depth and breadth did not differ between the two schedules, AZD1222 recipients who got a second dose at roughly 4 weeks were pooled with those who got a second dose at roughly 12 weeks. A total of 230 or so trial participants underwent TCR sequencing, of whom 207 received two doses of AZD1222 and around 26 received two doses of the MenACWY control vaccine. Trial participants were enrolled by age into 18-55, 56-69 and 70-plus year subgroups, with around 150, 28 and 57 TCR-sequenced participants respectively. Broad study findings and their caveats: Because no samples from the day 14 peak response were available, repertoires could be characterized only after the peak T cell response. After two AZD1222 doses, spike-specific TCR breadth and depth were significantly higher than at day 0 and than in MenACWY recipients. In the small 56-69-year group, the increase in depth fell short of significance, most likely because of low power. CD4 TCRs associated with the vaccine covered the entire spike protein, and the dominant responses were in regions 160-218 and 743-854. Conclusions about previously exposed vaccinees were limited because only 5 or 6 AZD1222 recipients were SARS-CoV-2 seropositive at baseline. Participants were mostly white British, with more females than males. The authors suggested clonal diversity may have been underestimated. Nearly half of unique spike-specific TCRs reportedly recognized epitopes outside regions mutated in the B.1.351 and B.1.1.7 variants.

The CDR3 has 14 amino acids, counting the end cysteine and phenylalanine. The DNA shown is the 42-base CDR3, in frame from base 1. CDR1 and CDR2 (GTSNPN, SVGIG) derive from the germline V gene (reference sequence). Trimming accounts for 2 bases at V and 6 bases at J, while the number of junction bases matched to no gene is 7. The time point label for this specimen denotes: baseline before first vaccination. The vaccinee samples were drawn from two UK trials, COV001 and COV002, one of which was a single-blind randomized controlled phase 2/3 trial testing AZD1222 (ChAdOx1 nCoV-19) in healthy adults. For TCRbeta chain sequencing, PBMC samples were collected from trial participants at day 0 and at day 28 after the second dose. Of note for this clone: No cognate antigen has been identified for it. No quality values exist for individual bases; no much larger clone is one base distant.

The CDR3 regions of human TCRbeta chains were analyzed by immunosequencing. Under the source paper's analysis protocol: TCRs in the repertoires were matched against a reference library of SARS-CoV-2-specific TCRs that had been generated with the MIRA antigen-specificity platform. Breadth was defined as the fraction of unique TCRs that were SARS-CoV-2-associated, and depth was defined as the fraction of total T cells that were SARS-CoV-2-associated. Using the MIRA data, each spike-specific TCR was assigned both to the spike region to which the TCR was reactive and to a CD4 or CD8 class. Log10-transformed breadth and depth values were compared by one-way ANOVA with Sidak's multiple comparisons tests. TCRdb's version of the immuneACCESS table is confined to in-frame rearrangements and falls short of the full clone set. An unresolved V gene accounts for under half of the shortfall where checked; the remainder is of unknown origin. That table is the source of V, J and clone size, and D and trimming were worked out from the DNA. The sample table lists under 95,000 clones, about 89% of them with a count of one. The leading ten clones occupy roughly 2.5% of the sample.

This receptor was taken from an adult in good health. The V and J genes are TRBV30 and TRBJ1-5; 7 bases in the junction line up with TRBD1. Sequences were derived from peripheral blood, sampled on day 0 of AZD1222 vaccination. This receptor carries the CDR3 CAWSLTTGIQPQHF. The nucleotide sequence reads TGTGCCTGGAGTCTGACGACAGGGATTCAGCCCCAGCATTTT. The reference TRBV30 and TRBJ1-5 proteins fill in what lies around the CDR3, so the full variable domain reads SQTIHQWPATLVQPVGSPLSLECTVEGTSNPNLYWYRQAAGRGLQLLFYSVGIGQISSEVPQNLSASRPQDRQFILSSKKLLLSDSGFYLCAWSLTTGIQPQHFGDGTRLSIL.